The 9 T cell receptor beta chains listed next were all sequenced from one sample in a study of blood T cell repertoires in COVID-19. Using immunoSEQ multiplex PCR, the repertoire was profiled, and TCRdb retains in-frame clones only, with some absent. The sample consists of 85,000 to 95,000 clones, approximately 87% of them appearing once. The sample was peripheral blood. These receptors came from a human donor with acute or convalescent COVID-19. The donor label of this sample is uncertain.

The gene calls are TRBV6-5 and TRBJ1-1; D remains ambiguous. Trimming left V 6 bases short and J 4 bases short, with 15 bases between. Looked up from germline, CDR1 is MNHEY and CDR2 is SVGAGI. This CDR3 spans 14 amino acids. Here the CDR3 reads CASSPVLYGTEAFF. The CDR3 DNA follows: TGTGCCAGCAGCCCCGTTCTGTACGGCACTGAAGCTTTCTTT.

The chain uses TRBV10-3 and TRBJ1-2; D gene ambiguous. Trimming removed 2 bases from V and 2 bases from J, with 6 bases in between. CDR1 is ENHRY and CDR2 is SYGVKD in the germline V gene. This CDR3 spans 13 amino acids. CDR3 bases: TGTGCCATCAGTGAGCCGGTCAACTATGGCTACACCTTC. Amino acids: CAISEPVNYGYTF.

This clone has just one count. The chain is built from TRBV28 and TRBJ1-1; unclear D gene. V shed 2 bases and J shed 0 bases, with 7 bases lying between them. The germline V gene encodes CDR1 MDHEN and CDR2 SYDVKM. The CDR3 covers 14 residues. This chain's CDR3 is CASSLRQMNTEAFF. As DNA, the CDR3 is TGTGCCAGCAGTTTAAGACAAATGAACACTGAAGCTTTCTTT.

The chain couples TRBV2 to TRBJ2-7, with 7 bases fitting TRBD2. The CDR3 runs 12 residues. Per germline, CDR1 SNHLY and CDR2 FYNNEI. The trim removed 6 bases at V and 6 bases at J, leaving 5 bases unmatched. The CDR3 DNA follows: TGTGCCAGCAGGGGAGGGGATCGCGAGCAGTACTTC. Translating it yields CASRGGDREQYF.

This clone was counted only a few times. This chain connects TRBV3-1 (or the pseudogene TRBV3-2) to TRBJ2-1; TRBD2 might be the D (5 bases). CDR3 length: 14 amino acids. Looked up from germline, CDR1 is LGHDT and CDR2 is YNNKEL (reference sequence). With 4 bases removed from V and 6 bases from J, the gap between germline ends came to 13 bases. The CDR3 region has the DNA TGTGCCAGCAGCCCCCCGGGGATCCCCAATGAGCAGTTCTTC. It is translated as CASSPPGIPNEQFF.

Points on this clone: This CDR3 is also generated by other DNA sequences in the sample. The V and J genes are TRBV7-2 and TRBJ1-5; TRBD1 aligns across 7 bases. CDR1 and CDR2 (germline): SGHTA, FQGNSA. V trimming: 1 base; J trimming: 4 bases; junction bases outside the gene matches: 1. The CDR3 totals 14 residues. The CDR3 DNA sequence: TGTGCCAGCAGCTTAGGCAGGGGGAATCAGCCCCAGCATTTT. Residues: CASSLGRGNQPQHF.

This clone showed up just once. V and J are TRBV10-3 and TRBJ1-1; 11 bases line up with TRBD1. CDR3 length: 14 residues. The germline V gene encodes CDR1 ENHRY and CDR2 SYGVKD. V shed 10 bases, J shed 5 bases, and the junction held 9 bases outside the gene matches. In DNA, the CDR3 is TGTGCCAGCTTGGGACAGGGGGTTGGAACTGAAGCTTTCTTT. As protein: CASLGQGVGTEAFF.

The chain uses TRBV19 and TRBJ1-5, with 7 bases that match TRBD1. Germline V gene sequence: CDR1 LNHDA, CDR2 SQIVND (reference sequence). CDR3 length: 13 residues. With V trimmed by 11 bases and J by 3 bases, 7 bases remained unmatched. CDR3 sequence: CAGGGRTNQPQHF. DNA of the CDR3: TGTGCCGGAGGGGGCAGGACCAATCAGCCCCAGCATTTT.

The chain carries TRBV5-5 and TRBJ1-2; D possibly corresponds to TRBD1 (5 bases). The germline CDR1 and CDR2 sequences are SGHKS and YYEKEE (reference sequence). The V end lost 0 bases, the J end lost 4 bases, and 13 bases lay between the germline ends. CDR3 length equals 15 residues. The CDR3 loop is CASSLGAGKGYGYTF. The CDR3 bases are TGTGCCAGCAGCTTGGGGGCAGGGAAGGGCTATGGCTACACCTTC.